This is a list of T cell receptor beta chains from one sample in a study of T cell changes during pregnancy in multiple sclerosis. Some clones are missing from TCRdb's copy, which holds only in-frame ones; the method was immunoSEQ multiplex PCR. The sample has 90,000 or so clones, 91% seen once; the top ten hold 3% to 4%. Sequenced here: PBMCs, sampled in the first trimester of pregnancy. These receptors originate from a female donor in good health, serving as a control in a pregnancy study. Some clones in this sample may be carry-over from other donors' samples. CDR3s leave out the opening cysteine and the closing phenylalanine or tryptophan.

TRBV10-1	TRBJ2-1	ASSANNEQF
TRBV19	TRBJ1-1	ASSIQGNTEAF
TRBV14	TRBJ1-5	ASSQYRGQGNQPQH
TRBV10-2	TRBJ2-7	ASSELTGNPYEQY
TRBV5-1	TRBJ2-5	ASSLGYKETQY
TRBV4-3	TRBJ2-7	ASSQILAGVHEQY
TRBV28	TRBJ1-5	ASSLLTYWTGGGHQPQH
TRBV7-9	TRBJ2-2	ASSSLAGRNTGELF
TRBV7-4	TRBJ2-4	ASSPRTLAKNIQY
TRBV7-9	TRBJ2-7	ASSSSGTGYEQY
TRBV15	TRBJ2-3	ATSRDSGQGGDTQY
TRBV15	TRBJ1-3	ATSREQGSIGNTIY
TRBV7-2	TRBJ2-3	ASSSLRDTQY
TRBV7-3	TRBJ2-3	ASSLSGRINTQY
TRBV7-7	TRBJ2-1	ASSPTSGRAGYNEQF
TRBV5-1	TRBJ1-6	ASSFQTGNPSPLH
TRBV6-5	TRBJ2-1	ASSSHRGSSYNEQF
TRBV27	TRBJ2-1	ASSLSSGGRGQF
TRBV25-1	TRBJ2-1	ASSHTGDNEQF
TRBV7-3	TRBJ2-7	ASSLGQGIGEQY
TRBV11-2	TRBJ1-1	ASSRSGWGEAF
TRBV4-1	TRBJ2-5	ASSQDMGGQWY
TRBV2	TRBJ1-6	ASSEAEGARNSPLH
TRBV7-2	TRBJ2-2	ASSWTGHYTGELF
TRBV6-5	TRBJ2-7	ASSYHSQRTGEQY
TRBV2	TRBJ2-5	ASTESTGGDQETQY
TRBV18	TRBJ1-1	ASSQAVMNTEAF
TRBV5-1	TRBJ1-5	ASPDRGNQPQH
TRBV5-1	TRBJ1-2	ASSLGQGVGGYT
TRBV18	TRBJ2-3	ASSRTSGIRSTDTQY
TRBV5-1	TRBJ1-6	ASSPLSGTNSPLH
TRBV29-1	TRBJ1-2	SVEEKGRGYT
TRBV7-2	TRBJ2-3	ASSLLTRAGGTDTQY
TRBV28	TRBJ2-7	ASSLEGGGIGFA
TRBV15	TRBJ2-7	ATSTTSGPTYEQY
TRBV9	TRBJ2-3	ASSVLETDTQY
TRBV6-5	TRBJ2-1	ASSMTSEQF
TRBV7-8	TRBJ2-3	ASSSTSGSPDTQY
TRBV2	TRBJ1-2	ASGQGTINYGYT
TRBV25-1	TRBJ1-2	ASSEGAAYGYT
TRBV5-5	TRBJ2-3	ASSLPIAGGRDTQY
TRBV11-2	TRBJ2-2	ASSSGLAGFRDTGELF
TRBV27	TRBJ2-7	ASSLPSGRPT
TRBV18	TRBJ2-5	ASSHRDREETQY
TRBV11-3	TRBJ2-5	ASSKGTSRQETQY
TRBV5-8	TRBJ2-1	ASSLAGGSHSNEQF
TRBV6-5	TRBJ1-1	ASSYSGETGEAF
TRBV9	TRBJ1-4	ASSGATGTSSEKLF
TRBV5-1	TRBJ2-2	ASSLTISGGATGELF
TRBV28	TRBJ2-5	ASRPYAAETQY
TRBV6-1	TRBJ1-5	ASSRDRLNQPQH
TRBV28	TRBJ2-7	ASSFPGLTYEQY
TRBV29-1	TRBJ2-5	SVGADQETQY
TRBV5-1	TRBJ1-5	ASSLEGREVQPQH
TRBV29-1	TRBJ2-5	SARGPRQETQY
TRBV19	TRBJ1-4	ASRPDRGLATNEKLF
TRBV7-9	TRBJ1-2	ASSDTGDREGYGYT
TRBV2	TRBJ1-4	ASSGTASNEKLF
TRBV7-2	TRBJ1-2	ASSPRDSGYGYT
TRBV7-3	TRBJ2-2	AGGGRENTGELF